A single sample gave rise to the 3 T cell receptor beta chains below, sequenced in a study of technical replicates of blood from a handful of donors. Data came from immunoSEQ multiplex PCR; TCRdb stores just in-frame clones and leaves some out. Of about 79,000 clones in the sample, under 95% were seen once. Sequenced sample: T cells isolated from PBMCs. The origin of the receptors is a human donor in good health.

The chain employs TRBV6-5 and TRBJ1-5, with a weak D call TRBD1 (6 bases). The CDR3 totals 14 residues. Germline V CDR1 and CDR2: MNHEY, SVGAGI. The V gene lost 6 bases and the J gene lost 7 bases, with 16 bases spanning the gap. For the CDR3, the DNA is TGTGCCAGCAGATTTGGGGGCGCCGGGCAGCCCCAGCATTTT. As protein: CASRFGGAGQPQHF.

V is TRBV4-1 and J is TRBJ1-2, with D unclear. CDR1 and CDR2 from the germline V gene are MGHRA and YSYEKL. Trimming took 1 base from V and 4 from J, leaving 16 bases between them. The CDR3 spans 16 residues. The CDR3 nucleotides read TGCGCCAGCAGCCAAGGGTATCAGGCCGCGACCTATGGCTACACCTTC. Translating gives CASSQGYQAATYGYTF.

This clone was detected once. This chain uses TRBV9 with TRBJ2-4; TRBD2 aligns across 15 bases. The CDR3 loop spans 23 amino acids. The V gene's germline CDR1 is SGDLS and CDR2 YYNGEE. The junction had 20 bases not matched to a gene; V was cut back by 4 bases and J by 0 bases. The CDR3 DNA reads TGTGCCAGCAGCTTATCCACAGGAGATGGGACTAGCGGGGGGCCTATAGCCAAAAACATTCAGTACTTC. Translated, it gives CASSLSTGDGTSGGPIAKNIQYF. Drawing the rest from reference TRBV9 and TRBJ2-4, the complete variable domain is DSGVTQTPKHLITATGQRVTLRCSPRSGDLSVYWYQQSLDQGLQFLIQYYNGEERAKGNILERFSAQQFPDLHSELNLSSLELGDSALYFCASSLSTGDGTSGGPIAKNIQYFGAGTRLSVL.